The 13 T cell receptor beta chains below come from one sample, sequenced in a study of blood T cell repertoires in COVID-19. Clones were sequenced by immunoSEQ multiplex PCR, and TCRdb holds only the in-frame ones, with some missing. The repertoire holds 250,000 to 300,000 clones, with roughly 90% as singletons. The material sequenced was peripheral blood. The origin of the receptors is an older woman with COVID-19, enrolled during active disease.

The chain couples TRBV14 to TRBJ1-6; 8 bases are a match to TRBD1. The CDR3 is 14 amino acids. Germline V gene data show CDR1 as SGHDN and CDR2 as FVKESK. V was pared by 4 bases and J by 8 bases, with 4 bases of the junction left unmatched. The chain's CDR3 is CASSPDRGHSPLHF. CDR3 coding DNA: TGTGCCAGCAGCCCTGACAGGGGCCATTCACCCCTCCACTTT.

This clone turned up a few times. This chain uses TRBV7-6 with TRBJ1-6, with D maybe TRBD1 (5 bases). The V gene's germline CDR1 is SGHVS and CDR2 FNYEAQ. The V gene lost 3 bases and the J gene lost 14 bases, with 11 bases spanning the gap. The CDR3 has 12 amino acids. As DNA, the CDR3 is TGTGCCAGCAGCTTCCATGGGGGGACCCTCCACTTT. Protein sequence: CASSFHGGTLHF.

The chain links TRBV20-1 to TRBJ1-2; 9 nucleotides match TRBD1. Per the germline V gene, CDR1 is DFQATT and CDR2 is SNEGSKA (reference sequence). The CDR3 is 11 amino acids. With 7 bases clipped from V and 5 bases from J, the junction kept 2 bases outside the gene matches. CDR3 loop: CSVGQGYGYTF. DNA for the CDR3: TGCAGTGTCGGACAGGGGTATGGCTACACCTTC.

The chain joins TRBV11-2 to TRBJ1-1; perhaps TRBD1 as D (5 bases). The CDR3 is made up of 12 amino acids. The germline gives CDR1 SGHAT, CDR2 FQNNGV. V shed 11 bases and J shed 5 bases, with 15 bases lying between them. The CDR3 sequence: CASAPAGTEAFF. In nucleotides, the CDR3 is TGTGCCTCCGCCCCCGCAGGGACTGAAGCTTTCTTT.

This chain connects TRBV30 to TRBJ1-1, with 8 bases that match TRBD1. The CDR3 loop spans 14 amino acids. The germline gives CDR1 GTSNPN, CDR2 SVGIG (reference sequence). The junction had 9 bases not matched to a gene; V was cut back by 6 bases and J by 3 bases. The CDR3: CACPRQGSDTEAFF. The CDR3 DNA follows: TGTGCCTGTCCAAGACAGGGGTCGGACACTGAAGCTTTCTTT.

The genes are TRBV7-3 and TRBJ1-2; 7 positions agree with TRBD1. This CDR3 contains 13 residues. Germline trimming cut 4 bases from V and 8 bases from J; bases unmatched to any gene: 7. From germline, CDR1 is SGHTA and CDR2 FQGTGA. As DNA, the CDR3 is TGTGCCAGCAGCTCCAATCCCAGGGGGGGCTACACCTTC. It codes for CASSSNPRGGYTF.

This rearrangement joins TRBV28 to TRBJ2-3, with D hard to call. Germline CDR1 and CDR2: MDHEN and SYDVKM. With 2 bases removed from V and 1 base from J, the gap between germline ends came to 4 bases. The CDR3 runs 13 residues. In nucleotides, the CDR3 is TGTGCCAGCAGTTTAGTAGGCACAGATACGCAGTATTTT. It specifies CASSLVGTDTQYF.

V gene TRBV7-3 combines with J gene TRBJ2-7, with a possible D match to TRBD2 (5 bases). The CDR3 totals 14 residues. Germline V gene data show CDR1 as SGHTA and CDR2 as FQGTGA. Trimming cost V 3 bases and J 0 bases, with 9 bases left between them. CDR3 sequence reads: CASSLGDGSYEQYF. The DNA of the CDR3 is TGTGCCAGCAGCTTGGGAGATGGCTCCTACGAGCAGTACTTC. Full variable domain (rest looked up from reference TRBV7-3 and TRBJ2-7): GAGVSQTPSNKVTEKGKYVELRCDPISGHTALYWYRQSLGQGPEFLIYFQGTGAADDSGLPNDRFFAVRPEGSVSTLKIQRTERGDSAVYLCASSLGDGSYEQYFGPGTRLTVT.

The CDR3 nucleotides read TGTGCCAGCAGTGAAACGCTAAGCGGCGGCTACACCTTC. Translation gives CASSETLSGGYTF. V gene TRBV2 combines with J gene TRBJ1-2; D remains ambiguous. Per the germline V gene, CDR1 is SNHLY and CDR2 is FYNNEI. CDR3 length: 13 residues. The V gene lost 2 bases and the J gene lost 8 bases, with 12 bases spanning the gap.

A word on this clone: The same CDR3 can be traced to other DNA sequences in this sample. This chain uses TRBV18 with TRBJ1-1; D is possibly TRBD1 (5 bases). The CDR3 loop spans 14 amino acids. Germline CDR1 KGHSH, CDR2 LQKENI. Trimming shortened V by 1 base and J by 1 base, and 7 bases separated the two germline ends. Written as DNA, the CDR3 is TGTGCCAGCTCACCACAAGACAGGAACACTGAAGCTTTCTTT. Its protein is CASSPQDRNTEAFF.

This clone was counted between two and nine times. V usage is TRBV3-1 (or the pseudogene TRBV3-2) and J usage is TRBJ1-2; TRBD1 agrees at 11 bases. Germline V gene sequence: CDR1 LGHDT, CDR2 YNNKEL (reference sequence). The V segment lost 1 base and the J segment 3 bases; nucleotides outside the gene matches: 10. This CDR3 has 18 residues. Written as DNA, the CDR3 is TGTGCCAGCAGCCAAGCTCTAACCGCGGGACAGGGGGACTATGGCTACACCTTC. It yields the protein CASSQALTAGQGDYGYTF.

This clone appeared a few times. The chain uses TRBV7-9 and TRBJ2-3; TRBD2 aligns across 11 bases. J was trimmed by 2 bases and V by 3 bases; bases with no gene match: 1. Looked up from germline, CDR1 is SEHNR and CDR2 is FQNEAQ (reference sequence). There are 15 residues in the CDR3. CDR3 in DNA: TGTGCCAGCAGCTTGGGACTAGCGGCCACAGATACGCAGTATTTT. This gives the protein CASSLGLAATDTQYF.

The CDR3 reads CASSLADRGGTEAFF. The DNA for the CDR3 is TGCGCCAGCAGCTTGGCGGACAGGGGGGGCACTGAAGCTTTCTTT. This chain connects TRBV5-1 to TRBJ1-1, with 10 positions matching TRBD1. V was clipped by 0 bases and J by 4 bases; unmatched bases: 3. The germline gives CDR1 SGHRS, CDR2 YFSETQ. CDR3 length equals 15 residues.